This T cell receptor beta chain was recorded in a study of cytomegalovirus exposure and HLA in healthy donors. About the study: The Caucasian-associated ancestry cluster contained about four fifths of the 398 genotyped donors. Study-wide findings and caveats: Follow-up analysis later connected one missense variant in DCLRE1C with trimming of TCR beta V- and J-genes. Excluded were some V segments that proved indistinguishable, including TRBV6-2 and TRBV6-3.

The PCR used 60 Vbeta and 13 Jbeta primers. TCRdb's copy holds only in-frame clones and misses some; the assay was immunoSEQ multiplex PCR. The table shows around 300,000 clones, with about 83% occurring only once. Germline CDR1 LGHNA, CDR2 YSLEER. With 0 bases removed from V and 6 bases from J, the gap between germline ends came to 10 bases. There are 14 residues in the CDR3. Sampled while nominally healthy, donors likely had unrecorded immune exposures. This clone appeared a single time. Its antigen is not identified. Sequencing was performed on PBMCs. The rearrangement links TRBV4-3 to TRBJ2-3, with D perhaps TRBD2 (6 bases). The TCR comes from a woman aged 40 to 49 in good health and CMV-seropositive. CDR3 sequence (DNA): TGCGCCAGCAGCCAAGATGCGGGGTGGGATACGCAGTATTTT. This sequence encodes CASSQDAGWDTQYF.